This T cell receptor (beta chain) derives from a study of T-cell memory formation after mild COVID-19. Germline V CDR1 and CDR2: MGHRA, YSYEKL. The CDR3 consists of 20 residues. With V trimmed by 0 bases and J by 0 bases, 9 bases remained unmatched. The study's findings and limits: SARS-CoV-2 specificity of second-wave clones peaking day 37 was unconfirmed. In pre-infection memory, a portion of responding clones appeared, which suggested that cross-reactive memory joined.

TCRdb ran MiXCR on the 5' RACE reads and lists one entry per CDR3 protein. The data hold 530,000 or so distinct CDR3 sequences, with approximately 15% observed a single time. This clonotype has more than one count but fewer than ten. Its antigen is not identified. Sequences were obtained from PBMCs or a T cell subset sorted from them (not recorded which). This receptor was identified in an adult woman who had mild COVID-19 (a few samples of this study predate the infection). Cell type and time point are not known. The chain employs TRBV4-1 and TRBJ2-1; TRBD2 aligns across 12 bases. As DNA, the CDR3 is TGCGCCAGCAGCCAAGATACTAGCGGGGGGTTGCGTAGCTCCTACAATGAGCAGTTCTTC. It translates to CASSQDTSGGLRSSYNEQFF.